This TCR beta chain was observed in a study of cytomegalovirus exposure and HLA in healthy donors. PCR primers comprised 60 Vbeta and 13 Jbeta primers. Assay: immunoSEQ multiplex PCR; the TCRdb copy retains only in-frame clones and omits some. The table has around 150,000 clones, roughly four fifths seen once. Trimming took off 6 bases at V and 4 bases at J, with 12 bases between the two ends. CDR1 is ENHRY, CDR2 SYGVKD, per germline. There are 13 residues in the CDR3. This TCR was recovered from a man aged 50 or older in good health and CMV-seropositive. The chain has TRBV10-3 and TRBJ2-5; D is perhaps TRBD2 (7 bases). The sequenced material came from PBMCs. This CDR3 reads CAISQGGGETQYF. In DNA, the CDR3 is TGTGCCATCAGCCAAGGGGGGGGAGAGACCCAGTACTTC.